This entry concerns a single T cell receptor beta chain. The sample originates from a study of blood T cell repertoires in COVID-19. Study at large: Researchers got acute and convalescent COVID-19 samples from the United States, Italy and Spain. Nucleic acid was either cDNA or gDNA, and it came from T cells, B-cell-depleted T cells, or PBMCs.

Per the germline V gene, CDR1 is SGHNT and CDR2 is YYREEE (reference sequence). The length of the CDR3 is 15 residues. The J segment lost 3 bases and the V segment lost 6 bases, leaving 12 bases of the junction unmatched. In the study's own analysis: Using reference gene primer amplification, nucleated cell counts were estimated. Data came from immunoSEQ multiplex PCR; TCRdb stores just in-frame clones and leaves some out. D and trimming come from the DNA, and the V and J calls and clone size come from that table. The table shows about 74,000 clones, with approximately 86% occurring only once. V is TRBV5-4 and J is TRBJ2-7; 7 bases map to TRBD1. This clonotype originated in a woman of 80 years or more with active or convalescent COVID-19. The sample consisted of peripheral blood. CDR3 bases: TGTGCCAGCACCCCAAACCTACAGGGGAACTACGAGCAGTACTTC. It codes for CASTPNLQGNYEQYF.